The 9 T cell receptor beta chains in this list originate from one sample, sequenced in a study of PD-1 blockade in classical Hodgkin lymphoma. Profiling relied on immunoSEQ multiplex PCR, and the TCRdb table lists in-frame clones only, not all of them. The sample carries approximately 16,000 clones, around 86% recorded once. The sample's time point: cycle 4 day 1 (C4D1), after about 6 weeks of nivolumab. Relapses following autologous stem cell transplantation were seen in all patients, with brentuximab vedotin exposure varying. The study isolated CD8+ T cells from thawed PBMCs by magnetic negative selection. The input for sequencing was CD8+ T cells from blood, taken before the fourth cycle of nivolumab. Source of these receptors: a human donor with classical Hodgkin lymphoma.

The CDR3 loop is CASSLSIILVENEQFF. For the CDR3, the DNA is TGTGCCAGCAGTTTATCGATTATCCTCGTCGAGAATGAGCAGTTCTTC. The chain is built from TRBV27 and TRBJ2-1; D is unclear. The V and J ends lost 0 bases and 7 bases respectively, with 16 bases between them. Germline CDR1 and CDR2: MNHEY and SMNVEV (reference sequence). The CDR3 has 16 residues.

The CDR3 region has the DNA TGTGCCATCAGTGAGTCGAGCCGGGAAAACACCGGGGAGCTGTTTTTT. Amino acid sequence: CAISESSRENTGELFF. J is TRBJ2-2 and V is TRBV10-3; tentatively, D is TRBD2 (5 bases). The germline gives CDR1 ENHRY, CDR2 SYGVKD. V gave up 0 bases and J gave up 2 bases, with 10 bases separating them. CDR3 length: 16 amino acids.

This clone occurred a few times. This chain joins TRBV5-1 and TRBJ2-7; maybe TRBD2 (6 bases). This CDR3 is 15 amino acids long. The germline V gene has CDR1 SGHRS and CDR2 YFSETQ. With 5 bases removed from V and 3 bases from J, the gap between germline ends came to 18 bases. The CDR3 protein is CASRLLALESYEQYF. CDR3 in DNA: TGCGCCAGCAGGTTACTAGCCCTTGAGAGCTACGAGCAGTACTTC.

The gene calls are TRBV27 and TRBJ2-1; D not resolved. Germline assignment: CDR1 MNHEY and CDR2 SMNVEV (reference sequence). This CDR3 contains 15 residues. V gave up 2 bases and J gave up 0 bases, with 8 bases separating them. This chain's CDR3 is CASSLLPSSYNEQFF. In nucleotides, the CDR3 is TGTGCCAGCAGTTTACTTCCGAGCTCCTACAATGAGCAGTTCTTC.

This clone was observed a single time. This sequence joins TRBV6-5 and TRBJ2-7; 11 bases are shared with TRBD2. The length of the CDR3 is 15 residues. Germline trimming cut 6 bases from V and 3 bases from J; bases unmatched to any gene: 7. Germline V gives CDR1 MNHEY, CDR2 SVGAGI. DNA for the CDR3: TGTGCCAGCAGCCAGGGACTAGCGGAAGTCTACGAGCAGTACTTC. It codes for CASSQGLAEVYEQYF.

This sequence joins TRBV28 and TRBJ1-6; the match to TRBD1 covers 8 bases. The CDR3 contains 15 residues. The germline gives CDR1 MDHEN, CDR2 SYDVKM. V was pared by 5 bases and J by 9 bases, with 9 bases of the junction left unmatched. The CDR3 sequence is CASSPSTGAGSPLHF. CDR3 DNA sequence: TGTGCCAGCAGTCCCTCGACAGGGGCTGGTTCACCCCTCCACTTT.

J is TRBJ1-2 and V is TRBV5-6; 8 positions match TRBD1. The V gene end was trimmed by 7 bases and the J gene end by 3 bases; junction bases not matched to a gene: 5. The germline CDR1 and CDR2 sequences are SGHDT and YYEEEE. The CDR3 covers 13 residues. The CDR3 is CASRPGQDYGYTF. For the CDR3, the DNA is TGTGCCAGCCGTCCGGGACAGGACTATGGCTACACCTTC.

Here the CDR3 reads CSVEDPGHPGDTQYF. The CDR3, as DNA: TGCAGCGTTGAAGATCCGGGACACCCGGGAGATACGCAGTATTTT. The chain combines TRBV29-1 with TRBJ2-3, with a tentative D call TRBD1 (6 bases). CDR1 is SQVTM and CDR2 is ANQGSEA in the germline V gene. Trimming shortened V by 0 bases and J by 5 bases, and 15 bases separated the two germline ends. The CDR3 spans 15 residues.

The rearrangement uses TRBV28 and TRBJ2-2; D might be TRBD1 or TRBD2, each matching 5 bases. Per germline, CDR1 MDHEN and CDR2 SYDVKM. Trimming took off 2 bases at V and 2 bases at J, with 12 bases between the two ends. The CDR3 totals 16 residues. CDR3 protein: CASSLPGTTNTGELFF. Here the CDR3 DNA reads TGTGCCAGCAGTTTACCCGGGACCACCAACACCGGGGAGCTGTTTTTT.